The 26 T cell receptor beta chains below come from one sample, sequenced in a study of neurological immune-mediated disorders. TCRdb redid the calling of the 5' RACE reads with MiXCR, one entry per CDR3 protein. The data contain nearly 60,000 distinct CDR3 sequences, under 3.5% of them singletons. Sample: PBMCs. The receptors were sampled from a woman aged 60-75 years with multiple sclerosis.

This clonotype was observed many times. The V and J genes are TRBV14 and TRBJ2-1, with 9 bases lining up with TRBD1. The CDR3 contains 16 residues. J lost 8 bases, V lost 4 bases, and 12 bases had no gene match. Germline assignment: CDR1 SGHDN and CDR2 FVKESK. The CDR3 DNA follows: TGTGCCAGCAGCCGAGACACCGGGACAGGGTGGGATGAGCAGTTCTTC. Translation: CASSRDTGTGWDEQFF.

This clonotype was counted ten times or more. The chain joins TRBV20-1 to TRBJ2-7, with D tentatively TRBD1 or TRBD2 (5 bases each). In germline, CDR1 is DFQATT, CDR2 SNEGSKA (reference sequence). This CDR3 comprises 14 residues. V lost 6 bases, J lost 2 bases, and 17 bases lay in between. The CDR3 loop reads CSASRDLGPYEQYF. The CDR3, as DNA: TGCAGTGCCAGCCGGGACCTCGGACCCTACGAGCAGTACTTC.

The sample holds a few counts of this clonotype. Relative to the germline gene, one junction end is altered; a read error may explain this. V gene TRBV3-1 combines with J gene TRBJ1-6; no firm D call. CDR1 and CDR2 from the germline V gene are LGHDT and YNNKEL (reference sequence). The CDR3 totals 14 residues. The CDR3 sequence is CASSTTDGNSTLNF. CDR3 DNA sequence: TGTGCCAGCAGCACGACGGACGGAAATTCAACCCTCAACTTT.

This clonotype was seen ten or more times. The rearrangement links TRBV9 to TRBJ1-5, with D perhaps TRBD1 (5 bases). Germline-derived CDR1 and CDR2 are SGDLS and YYNGEE. This CDR3 spans 15 amino acids. Trimming removed 0 bases from V and 2 bases from J, with 9 bases in between. CDR3 amino acids: CASSVEGARNQPQHF. The CDR3 DNA reads as TGTGCCAGCAGCGTAGAAGGGGCACGCAATCAGCCCCAGCATTTT.

This clonotype was observed many times. V and J are TRBV5-1 and TRBJ2-7; TRBD1 might be the D (5 bases). V dropped 0 bases and J dropped 5 bases, with 15 bases sitting between them. The CDR3 spans 15 residues. Germline V gene lookup returns CDR1 SGHRS and CDR2 YFSETQ. Here the CDR3 DNA reads TGCGCCAGCAGCTTGGGGGGCCTAAGACGCCACGAGCAGTACTTC. Translated, it gives CASSLGGLRRHEQYF. The full variable domain, completed using reference TRBV5-1 and TRBJ2-7, is KAGVTQTPRYLIKTRGQQVTLSCSPISGHRSVSWYQQTPGQGLQFLFEYFSETQRNKGNFPGRFSGRQFSNSRSEMNVSTLELGDSALYLCASSLGGLRRHEQYFGPGTRLTVT.

This clonotype was seen many times. The chain has TRBV10-3 and TRBJ2-7, with 8 bases identical to TRBD1. Per germline, CDR1 ENHRY and CDR2 SYGVKD. CDR3 size: 17 residues. V lost 6 bases to trimming and J lost 0 bases; unmatched junction nucleotides: 13. The CDR3 DNA reads TGTGCCATCAGGAGTGACGGGACAGGCTCTAGCTCCTACGAGCAGTACTTC. Its protein product is CAIRSDGTGSSSYEQYF.

At least ten counts were recorded for this clonotype. The chain joins TRBV7-8 to TRBJ2-1, with D possibly TRBD1 on 6 matching bases. V shed 8 bases and J shed 0 bases, with 20 bases lying between them. This CDR3 is 17 amino acids long. The V gene's germline CDR1 is SGHVS and CDR2 FQNEAQ. Here the CDR3 DNA reads TGTGCCAGCCCTCCCGCGGCCGACAGGAGCTCCTACAATGAGCAGTTCTTC. Protein: CASPPAADRSSYNEQFF.

The table lists this clonotype with many counts. The gene calls are TRBV20-1 and TRBJ1-2, with D tentatively TRBD1 (5 bases). Germline V gene lookup returns CDR1 DFQATT and CDR2 SNEGSKA (reference sequence). Trimming left V 5 bases short and J 5 bases short, with 21 bases between. This CDR3 is 15 amino acids long. The CDR3 is CSAPDARGTHYGYTF. The CDR3 DNA reads as TGCAGTGCTCCAGACGCTCGGGGCACCCATTATGGCTACACCTTC.

This clonotype was counted many times. CDR3 residues: CSAREGARIHEQYF. The CDR3 DNA follows: TGCAGTGCTAGAGAGGGCGCCCGGATCCACGAGCAGTACTTC. The chain carries TRBV20-1 and TRBJ2-7, with unresolved D. Germline V lookup: CDR1 DFQATT, CDR2 SNEGSKA (reference sequence). V was pared by 0 bases and J by 5 bases, with 14 bases between. CDR3 size: 14 residues.

There are many counts of this clonotype. This rearrangement joins TRBV27 to TRBJ1-4; no reliable D call. Germline V gene lookup returns CDR1 MNHEY and CDR2 SMNVEV (reference sequence). Trimming removed 6 bases at V and 8 bases at J, with 13 bases between. CDR3 length: 13 residues. The DNA of the CDR3 is TGTGCCAGCAGGTCTCCAAACCGGGAAAAACTGTTTTTT. Amino acids: CASRSPNREKLFF.

This clonotype was observed at least ten times. The chain recombines TRBV27 with TRBJ2-2, with TRBD1 matching 10 bases. The V segment lost 5 bases and the J segment 7 bases; nucleotides outside the gene matches: 7. The CDR3 has 15 residues. From germline, CDR1 is MNHEY and CDR2 SMNVEV (reference sequence). This chain's CDR3 is CASSPRTGGHGELFF. For the CDR3, the DNA is TGTGCCAGCAGTCCGAGGACAGGGGGGCACGGGGAGCTGTTTTTT.

This clonotype was observed many times. The V and J genes are TRBV2 and TRBJ2-7; TRBD2 is a possible D gene (6 bases). This CDR3 is built from 14 residues. The V and J ends lost 8 bases and 0 bases respectively, with 14 bases between them. The V gene's germline CDR1 is SNHLY and CDR2 FYNNEI. CDR3 in DNA: TGTGCCAGCCGCCGGGACTGGCTCTCCTACGAGCAGTACTTC. Translation: CASRRDWLSYEQYF.

This rearrangement joins TRBV11-2 to TRBJ2-3; no firm D call. The CDR3 is 16 residues long. CDR1 and CDR2 (germline): SGHAT, FQNNGV. With 0 bases removed from V and 5 bases from J, the gap between germline ends came to 15 bases. The CDR3 DNA reads as TGTGCCAGCAGCTTAGATCTTAGTTTGGGCGGAGATACGCAGTATTTT. Translated: CASSLDLSLGGDTQYF.

This clonotype was counted ten times or more. The genes are TRBV29-1 and TRBJ2-7; D remains unclear. Trimming shortened V by 7 bases and J by 4 bases, and 17 bases separated the two germline ends. Per the germline V gene, CDR1 is SQVTM and CDR2 is ANQGSEA. The CDR3 contains 13 residues. This CDR3 reads CSALTQNSYEQYF. The CDR3 DNA sequence: TGCAGCGCCTTGACTCAAAACTCGTACGAGCAGTACTTC.

This clonotype was seen more than once but under ten times. The junction shows a germline mismatch at one end, possibly a read error. The chain carries TRBV6-5 and TRBJ1-5; 9 nucleotides align to TRBD1. The CDR3 spans 19 residues. CDR1 MNHEY and CDR2 SVGAGI come from the germline V gene. CDR3 region: CASSWLGVTGGILDKTQNF. The DNA for the CDR3 is TGTGCCAGCAGTTGGCTGGGAGTTACAGGGGGCATTTTGGATAAGACCCAGAATTTT.

This clonotype was detected many times. The rearrangement uses TRBV28 and TRBJ2-2; no definite D call. V was cut by 7 bases and J by 4 bases, with 7 bases left in between. Germline V gene data show CDR1 as MDHEN and CDR2 as SYDVKM. The CDR3 sequence is 12 residues long. The CDR3 sequence: CASISTTGELFF. The CDR3 DNA reads as TGTGCCAGCATCTCGACCACCGGGGAGCTGTTTTTT.

This clonotype was seen at least ten times. This chain links TRBV5-1 with TRBJ2-1, with a tentative D call TRBD2 (5 bases). The germline V and J ends were trimmed by 2 bases and 8 bases, with 11 bases remaining between them. The CDR3 contains 13 residues. Germline CDR1 and CDR2: SGHRS and YFSETQ. In nucleotides, the CDR3 is TGCGCCAGCAGCTTAGAGGGTTTTCATGAGCAGTTCTTC. It encodes CASSLEGFHEQFF.

This clonotype was seen more than once but under ten times. The J gene is TRBJ2-7, the V gene TRBV2; D is possibly TRBD1 (6 bases). Per the germline V gene, CDR1 is SNHLY and CDR2 is FYNNEI. CDR3 length: 13 residues. The V end lost 7 bases, the J end lost 0 bases, and 10 bases lay between the germline ends. CDR3 coding DNA: TGTGCCAGCACCCCGGGACACTCCTACGAGCAGTACTTC. This codes for CASTPGHSYEQYF.

The sample holds many counts of this clonotype. The chain recombines TRBV7-9 with TRBJ1-6; D gene ambiguous. V shed 1 base and J shed 6 bases, with 13 bases lying between them. Germline CDR1 reads SEHNR; CDR2 reads FQNEAQ (reference sequence). The CDR3 runs to 16 residues. CDR3 DNA sequence: TGTGCCAGCAGCTTAGGTGGAACCTATGGTAATTCACCCCTCCACTTT. It specifies CASSLGGTYGNSPLHF.

This clonotype was seen at least ten times. This rearrangement joins TRBV7-2 to TRBJ2-1, with D tentatively TRBD2 (6 bases). CDR1 is SGHTA and CDR2 is FQGNSA in the germline V gene. The CDR3 sequence is 15 residues long. Between the trimmed V and J ends, which lost 5 bases and 4 bases, there was a span of 15 bases. This CDR3 reads CASSVARDWYNEQFF. The CDR3 nucleotides are TGTGCCAGCAGCGTCGCCCGGGACTGGTACAATGAGCAGTTCTTC.

Many counts were recorded for this clonotype. V gene TRBV7-9 combines with J gene TRBJ1-3; 9 positions agree with TRBD1. Germline CDR1 is SEHNR and CDR2 is FQNEAQ (reference sequence). With V trimmed by 7 bases and J by 4 bases, 5 bases remained unmatched. This CDR3 region has 14 residues. The chain's CDR3 is CASTTGGIGNTIYF. DNA of the CDR3: TGTGCCAGCACGACAGGGGGAATCGGAAACACCATATATTTT.

This clonotype appeared many times. The chain carries TRBV6-5 and TRBJ2-3; 8 bases agree with TRBD2. V gave up 6 bases and J gave up 2 bases; unmatched junction bases: 7. The CDR3 covers 15 residues. The germline V gene encodes CDR1 MNHEY and CDR2 SVGAGI. CDR3 coding DNA: TGTGCCAGCAGGTCCCTGACTAGCGTCACAGATACGCAGTATTTT. Translating it yields CASRSLTSVTDTQYF.

V is TRBV28 and J is TRBJ2-1, with D hard to call. CDR1 and CDR2 from the germline V gene are MDHEN and SYDVKM. This CDR3 is 13 amino acids long. The CDR3 region has the DNA TGTGCAACGCACCCGACCAACGACAATGAGCAGTTCTTC. It codes for CATHPTNDNEQFF.

This clonotype was counted ten times or more. The chain employs TRBV7-2 and TRBJ2-3; D unclear. CDR3 length equals 14 residues. Germline V gene data show CDR1 as SGHTA and CDR2 as FQGNSA. The V end lost 1 base, the J end lost 0 bases, and 5 bases lay between the germline ends. The CDR3 reads CASSLVLSTDTQYF. In DNA, the CDR3 is TGTGCCAGCAGCTTAGTACTCAGCACAGATACGCAGTATTTT.

The V call is TRBV3-1, the J call TRBJ2-5; TRBD2 matches 13 bases. V lost 3 bases to trimming and J lost 13 bases; unmatched junction nucleotides: 8. CDR3 size: 14 residues. In germline, CDR1 is LGHDT, CDR2 YNNKEL (reference sequence). CDR3 coding DNA: TGTGCCAGCAGCCATCGGGGGACTAGCGGGACACCGTACTTC. It yields the protein CASSHRGTSGTPYF.

This clonotype was counted many times. The chain links TRBV6-1 to TRBJ2-7; possibly TRBD1 or TRBD2 for D (5 bases each). The CDR3 contains 14 residues. V lost 6 bases and J lost 9, with 21 bases in between. CDR1 is MNHNS and CDR2 is SASEGT in the germline V gene. CDR3 amino acids: CASSFGTKSLGQYF. CDR3 sequence (DNA): TGTGCCAGCAGCTTCGGGACGAAGAGTCTAGGGCAGTACTTC.